This T cell receptor (beta chain) is from a study of human T cells and chemical hapten exposure. The time point denotes: patch test 2, 6 weeks after DPC sensitization. Sample treatment: therapeutic diphenylcyclopropenone sensitization with weekly scalp DPC. CDR1 SGHTA and CDR2 FQGNSA come from the germline V gene. The CDR3 totals 15 residues. V lost 4 bases, J lost 8 bases, and 11 bases stayed unmatched. This clonotype was recorded at least ten times. Using its own MiXCR run on the RACE reads, TCRdb lists one record per CDR3 protein. The sample has over 100,000 distinct CDR3 sequences; 9% to 9.5% are singletons.

This receptor was obtained from a woman aged 40-49 years with alopecia areata. Some clones in this sample may be carry-over from other donors' samples. The V gene is TRBV7-2, the J gene TRBJ1-2; 9 nucleotides align to TRBD1. The input for sequencing was whole blood, taken in connection with sensitization to the hapten diphenylcyclopropenone (DPC). CDR3 DNA sequence: TGTGCCAGCAGCTCGTATTCCGGGACAGGGTACGGCTACACCTTC. It translates to CASSSYSGTGYGYTF.